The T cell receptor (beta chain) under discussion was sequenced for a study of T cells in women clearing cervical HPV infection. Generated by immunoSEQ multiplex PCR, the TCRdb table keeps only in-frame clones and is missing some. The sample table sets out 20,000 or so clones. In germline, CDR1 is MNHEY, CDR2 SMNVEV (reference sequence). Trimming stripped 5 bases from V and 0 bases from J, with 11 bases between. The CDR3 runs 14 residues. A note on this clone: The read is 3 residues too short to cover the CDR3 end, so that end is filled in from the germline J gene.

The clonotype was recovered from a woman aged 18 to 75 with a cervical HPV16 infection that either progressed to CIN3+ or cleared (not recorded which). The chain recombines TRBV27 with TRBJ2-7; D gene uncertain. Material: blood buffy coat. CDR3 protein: CASSPDLLSYEQYF. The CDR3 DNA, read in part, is TGTGCCAGCAGTCCTGACTTACTCTCCTACGAG.